This TCR beta chain was profiled in a study of regulatory T cells in long-lasting Graves disease. General study points: Persistent disease showed a preference for TRBV28, TRBJ1-2 and TRBJ2-5.

Libraries of TCR beta came from iRepertoire HTBI primers plus Arm-PCR of CDR3 regions. One entry per CDR3 protein results from TCRdb running MiXCR on the multiplex PCR reads. Of about 440,000 distinct CDR3 sequences detected, 15% appear once; the ten largest clones hold approximately 16%. As to time point: newly diagnosed GD, antithyroid drugs for less than 3 months. Following extraction of RNA from PBMCs, that RNA was used to make the TCR library. Diagnoses of Graves' disease were made by American Thyroid Association guidelines. This clonotype was detected only a few times. Its matching antigen is unknown. Between the trimmed V and J ends, which lost 5 bases and 4 bases, there was a span of 18 bases. From germline, CDR1 is PRHDT and CDR2 FYEKMQ (reference sequence). The CDR3 covers 15 residues. These data were likewise used in another study, on T cells in Graves' hyperthyroidism and ophthalmopathy. That source notes: It was uncontrolled infection, other autoimmune disease, pregnancy or lactation that excluded patients. Based on clinical symptoms, serum thyroxine and TRAb, thyroid ultrasound and orbital computed tomography, diagnoses were reached.

The rearrangement joins TRBV13 to TRBJ2-7; D is possibly TRBD2 (6 bases). The sequence was obtained from a woman under 40 with Graves disease. The material sequenced was peripheral blood mononuclear cells (PBMCs), taken at new diagnosis, from a patient treated with antithyroid drugs. The CDR3 is CASSPRLVGWYEQYF. CDR3 coding DNA: TGTGCCAGCAGCCCACGACTAGTGGGGTGGTACGAGCAGTACTTC.